Sequencing of this TCR beta chain was carried out in a study of blood T cell repertoires in COVID-19. V shed 5 bases, J shed 1 base, and the junction held 8 bases outside the gene matches. CDR1 and CDR2 (germline): SGHNT, YENEEA. This CDR3 has 17 amino acids. Produced via immunoSEQ multiplex PCR; TCRdb's table is partial and in-frame only. The sample contains approximately 150,000 clones, approximately 89% of which appear only once. The chain carries TRBV11-3 and TRBJ2-2, with TRBD2 identical over 9 bases. The TCR originated in a human donor in a cohort sampled during active COVID-19. Sequenced: peripheral blood. The CDR3 here is CASSLPPSGENTGELFF. The DNA for the CDR3 is TGTGCCAGCAGCCTCCCCCCTAGCGGGGAGAACACCGGGGAGCTGTTTTTT.